Presented here are 5 T cell receptor beta chains from one specimen sequenced in a study of shared clonotypes between healthy human individuals. Naive CD8 cells were CD45RO-negative, positively selected for CCR7, excluding terminally differentiated effector memory CD45RA+ cells. Sequenced by immunoSEQ multiplex PCR; TCRdb stores in-frame clones only, minus some. This sample yields around 2,000,000 clones, of which just under 95% are seen a single time; 0.85% to 1.3% belongs to the top ten. Material for sequencing was naive CD8+ T cells sorted from blood. Every receptor here comes from a man aged 18 to 35 in good health.

The CDR3 loop is CASSLLVRFNTGELFF. The CDR3 bases are TGTGCCAGCAGCTTATTGGTCAGATTCAACACCGGGGAGCTGTTTTTT. This chain links TRBV7-6 with TRBJ2-2; D is unresolved. Germline V lookup: CDR1 SGHVS, CDR2 FNYEAQ. This CDR3 is built from 16 residues. V was trimmed by 2 bases and J by 2 bases, leaving 12 bases between them.

In this sample, this clone turned up once. The V gene is TRBV11-2, the J gene TRBJ2-7, with 7 bases aligning to TRBD2. The V and J ends lost 7 bases and 6 bases, in that order; junction bases with no gene match: 12. The CDR3 sequence is 14 residues long. CDR1 and CDR2 (germline): SGHAT, FQNNGV. The CDR3: CASTWGGGLGEQYF. In DNA, the CDR3 is TGTGCCAGCACCTGGGGGGGAGGACTAGGCGAGCAGTACTTC. The variable domain in full, with the rest retrieved from reference TRBV11-2 and TRBJ2-7, is EAGVAQSPRYKIIEKRQSVAFWCNPISGHATLYWYQQILGQGPKLLIQFQNNGVVDDSQLPKDRFSAERLKGVDSTLKIQPAKLEDSAVYLCASTWGGGLGEQYFGPGTRLTVT.

This chain uses TRBV30 with TRBJ2-7; D gene unclear. The germline CDR1 and CDR2 sequences are GTSNPN and SVGIG (reference sequence). Trimming took 2 bases from V and 1 from J, leaving 9 bases between them. CDR3 length equals 13 residues. The CDR3 reads CAWSPPLSYEQYF. The CDR3 region has the DNA TGTGCCTGGAGTCCCCCTCTATCCTACGAGCAGTACTTC.

The chain is built from TRBV4-1 and TRBJ2-3; D is undetermined. The CDR3 spans 16 residues. Germline V gives CDR1 MGHRA, CDR2 YSYEKL. Between the trimmed V and J ends, which lost 5 bases and 6 bases, there was a span of 21 bases. The DNA for the CDR3 is TGCGCCAGCAGCTCCATGCAAGGACCCTCGTGGGATACGCAGTATTTT. Encoded protein: CASSSMQGPSWDTQYF.

The rearrangement links TRBV5-6 to TRBJ2-7; D is unclear. Germline-derived CDR1 and CDR2 are SGHDT and YYEEEE. V dropped 3 bases and J dropped 3 bases, with 10 bases sitting between them. CDR3 length: 13 amino acids. CDR3 protein: CASSSSTDYEQYF. CDR3 nucleotide sequence: TGTGCCAGCAGCTCGAGCACGGACTACGAGCAGTACTTC.